This entry is about one TCR beta chain. These data belong to a study of Graves' ophthalmopathy and Graves' hyperthyroidism. About the research overall: Peripheral blood sampling occurred at initial diagnosis, before any treatment.

J gave up 0 bases and V 10 bases, and 5 bases lay outside the gene matches. Germline assignment: CDR1 ENHRY and CDR2 SYGVKD. The CDR3 has 14 residues. Transcripts of RNA were the source for amplifying TCR beta CDR3 regions. RT-PCR was first run with HTBI primers, then multiplex PCR in a second round. One entry per CDR3 protein, called by TCRdb with MiXCR from the multiplex PCR reads. The sample consists of 200,000 to 250,000 distinct CDR3 sequences, around 42% of them appearing once. The chain carries TRBV10-3 and TRBJ2-2; 7 bases match TRBD1. The sequenced sample was peripheral blood. The sequence came from an adult man with Graves' ophthalmopathy. CDR3 residues: CASAGTANTGELFF. DNA of the CDR3: TGTGCCAGCGCCGGGACAGCGAACACCGGGGAGCTGTTTTTT.